Each of the 30 T cell receptor beta chains below was sequenced from the same sample in a study of blood T cell repertoires in COVID-19. The repertoire was sequenced with immunoSEQ multiplex PCR; TCRdb's copy has only in-frame clones and lacks some. The table shows around 89,000 clones, with 80% to 90% occurring only once. Source material: peripheral blood. The receptors shown here come from a man aged 50 to 59 with acute or convalescent COVID-19.

This clone has only a few counts. The chain combines TRBV7-9 with TRBJ2-2, with 12 bases lining up with TRBD1. CDR1 is SEHNR and CDR2 is FQNEAQ in the germline V gene (reference sequence). The CDR3 covers 17 residues. The V gene end was trimmed by 3 bases and the J gene end by 4 bases; junction bases not matched to a gene: 6. CDR3 sequence: CASSLGTGGTGTGELFF. CDR3 DNA sequence: TGTGCCAGCAGCTTGGGGACAGGGGGCACGGGCACCGGGGAGCTGTTTTTT.

V usage is TRBV5-1 and J usage is TRBJ1-5; D gene uncertain. The V gene's germline CDR1 is SGHRS and CDR2 YFSETQ. The V gene lost 0 bases and the J gene lost 4 bases, with 11 bases spanning the gap. The CDR3 sequence is 15 residues long. The CDR3 sequence is CASSLGPQANQPQHF. DNA of the CDR3: TGCGCCAGCAGCTTGGGGCCCCAGGCAAATCAGCCCCAGCATTTT.

V is TRBV9 and J is TRBJ2-3; maybe TRBD2 (5 bases). Germline V gives CDR1 SGDLS, CDR2 YYNGEE. The CDR3 contains 16 residues. Deletions cut 0 bases from V and 3 bases from J, with 14 bases between. CDR3 region: CASSVVRSGSTDTQYF. CDR3 DNA: TGTGCCAGCAGCGTAGTAAGGAGTGGGAGTACAGATACGCAGTATTTT. The full variable domain, completed using reference TRBV9 and TRBJ2-3, is DSGVTQTPKHLITATGQRVTLRCSPRSGDLSVYWYQQSLDQGLQFLIQYYNGEERAKGNILERFSAQQFPDLHSELNLSSLELGDSALYFCASSVVRSGSTDTQYFGPGTRLTVL.

The V gene is TRBV12-3 or TRBV12-4, the J gene TRBJ1-2; unclear D gene. This CDR3 has 11 amino acids. V was cut by 6 bases and J by 7 bases, with 9 bases left in between. The CDR3 bases are TGTGCCAGCAGCACTGTTGGTGGCTACACCTTC. Its protein is CASSTVGGYTF.

J is TRBJ1-6 and V is TRBV11-1; D is perhaps TRBD1 (5 bases). Trimming stripped 4 bases from V and 6 bases from J, with 13 bases between. The germline gives CDR1 SGHAT, CDR2 FQDESV (reference sequence). The length of the CDR3 is 15 residues. CDR3 coding DNA: TGTGCCAGCAGCTCCATAGGGGCGCCTAATTCACCCCTCCACTTT. Residues: CASSSIGAPNSPLHF. The full variable domain, with the rest looked up from reference TRBV11-1 and TRBJ1-6, is EAEVAQSPRYKITEKSQAVAFWCDPISGHATLYWYRQILGQGPELLVQFQDESVVDDSQLPKDRFSAERLKGVDSTLKIQPAELGDSAMYLCASSSIGAPNSPLHFGNGTRLTVT.

This sequence joins TRBV5-1 and TRBJ1-6; 8 nucleotides align to TRBD1. Germline V gene data show CDR1 as SGHRS and CDR2 as YFSETQ. The CDR3 contains 15 residues. Trimming took 1 base from V and 10 from J; bases not matched to a gene: 7. CDR3 coding DNA: TGCGCCAGCAGCTTGTTGACAGGGGTTGAATCACCCCTCCACTTT. It encodes CASSLLTGVESPLHF.

This chain connects TRBV6-5 to TRBJ1-6; 9 bases are shared with TRBD1. Germline lookup yields CDR1 MNHEY and CDR2 SVGAGI. The CDR3 consists of 15 residues. The trim removed 4 bases at V and 8 bases at J, leaving 6 bases unmatched. The CDR3 DNA reads as TGTGCCAGCAGTTTCAATGACAGGGGGGATTCACCCCTCCACTTT. It translates to CASSFNDRGDSPLHF.

The V gene is TRBV6-6, the J gene TRBJ1-2, with 9 bases aligning to TRBD1. In germline, CDR1 is MNHNY, CDR2 SVGAGI (reference sequence). Germline trimming cut 5 bases from V and 8 bases from J; bases unmatched to any gene: 12. The CDR3 runs to 15 residues. The CDR3 loop is CASSRSRDRVRGYTF. The CDR3 coding sequence is TGTGCCAGCAGTCGATCCCGGGACAGGGTTCGCGGCTACACCTTC.

This clone came up once. V usage is TRBV2 and J usage is TRBJ1-4; possibly TRBD1 for D (6 bases). The V gene's germline CDR1 is SNHLY and CDR2 FYNNEI. The CDR3 loop spans 14 amino acids. Between the trimmed V and J ends, which lost 6 bases and 3 bases, there was a span of 11 bases. For the CDR3, the DNA is TGTGCCAGCAGGGGGGACAACTCTAATGAAAAACTGTTTTTT. Translating it yields CASRGDNSNEKLFF. Filled out from reference TRBV2 and TRBJ1-4, the complete variable domain reads EPEVTQTPSHQVTQMGQEVILRCVPISNHLYFYWYRQILGQKVEFLVSFYNNEISEKSEIFDDQFSVERPDGSNFTLKIRSTKLEDSAMYFCASRGDNSNEKLFFGSGTQLSVL.

The CDR3 protein is CASSFGLAGGGTDTQYF. Here the CDR3 DNA reads TGCGCCAGCAGCTTCGGACTAGCGGGGGGAGGCACAGATACGCAGTATTTT. This rearrangement joins TRBV5-1 to TRBJ2-3; 14 nucleotides line up with TRBD2. V shed 2 bases and J 1 base; nucleotides not matched to a gene: 3. Germline assignment: CDR1 SGHRS and CDR2 YFSETQ. The CDR3 length is 17 residues.

This chain links TRBV6-5 with TRBJ1-2; D possibly corresponds to TRBD1 (6 bases). The CDR3 spans 15 residues. Trimming stripped 2 bases from V and 4 bases from J, with 14 bases between. Germline assignment: CDR1 MNHEY and CDR2 SVGAGI. The CDR3 DNA sequence: TGTGCCAGCAGTTACCGTTCGACAGGTACCTATGGCTACACCTTC. Amino acids: CASSYRSTGTYGYTF.

The chain combines TRBV19 with TRBJ2-2; a weak D match, TRBD2 (7 bases). The germline V gene encodes CDR1 LNHDA and CDR2 SQIVND (reference sequence). V dropped 0 bases and J dropped 4 bases, with 12 bases sitting between them. This CDR3 has 16 residues. DNA for the CDR3: TGTGCCAGTAGTATAGATCGGGGGGCGAGCACCGGGGAGCTGTTTTTT. This codes for CASSIDRGASTGELFF.

The chain uses TRBV4-2 and TRBJ2-3, with TRBD2 matching 7 bases. The junction had 5 bases not matched to a gene; V was cut back by 0 bases and J by 5 bases. From germline, CDR1 is LGHNA and CDR2 YNFKEQ. The CDR3 consists of 15 residues. CDR3 sequence (DNA): TGTGCCAGCAGCCAAGAAGCGGGGCTTGGAGATACGCAGTATTTT. Its protein is CASSQEAGLGDTQYF.

The chain is built from TRBV30 and TRBJ2-6, with 11 bases matching TRBD2. The germline V gene has CDR1 GTSNPN and CDR2 SVGIG (reference sequence). Germline trimming cut 2 bases from V and 0 bases from J; bases unmatched to any gene: 6. This CDR3 region has 18 residues. CDR3: CAWSILAGANSGANVLTF. CDR3 nucleotides: TGTGCCTGGAGTATACTAGCGGGGGCAAACTCTGGGGCCAACGTCCTGACTTTC.

The rearrangement uses TRBV2 and TRBJ2-7; no clear D. Germline lookup yields CDR1 SNHLY and CDR2 FYNNEI. The ends were cut back, 11 bases at V and 6 bases at J, with 14 bases in the middle. CDR3 size: 11 residues. The CDR3 reads CACHRLGEQYF. The DNA for the CDR3 is TGTGCCTGCCATAGACTGGGCGAGCAGTACTTC.

This clone was detected only a few times. This chain links TRBV6-5 with TRBJ1-2; 7 nucleotides align to TRBD1. The CDR3 is made up of 12 amino acids. In germline, CDR1 is MNHEY, CDR2 SVGAGI. V gave up 10 bases and J gave up 3 bases; unmatched junction bases: 5. The chain's CDR3 is CAIFDRDYGYTF. In nucleotides, the CDR3 is TGTGCCATCTTTGACAGGGACTATGGCTACACCTTC.

This clone showed up just a few times. The rearrangement joins TRBV6-5 to TRBJ2-7, with TRBD1 matching 10 bases. There are 14 residues in the CDR3. V lost 4 bases and J lost 4; bases outside the gene matches: 4. Per the germline V gene, CDR1 is MNHEY and CDR2 is SVGAGI. CDR3 loop: CASSWDRGPYEQYV. CDR3 nucleotides: TGTGCCAGCAGTTGGGACAGGGGCCCTTACGAGCAGTACGTC.

The chain links TRBV3-1 (or the pseudogene TRBV3-2) to TRBJ1-2; D remains ambiguous. Trimming stripped 0 bases from V and 0 bases from J, with 11 bases between. The CDR3 is 16 amino acids. Germline CDR1 reads LGHDT; CDR2 reads YNNKEL (reference sequence). The CDR3 DNA reads TGTGCCAGCAGCCAAGATAGCCGTTTCCCTAACTATGGCTACACCTTC. Amino acids: CASSQDSRFPNYGYTF.

The chain has TRBV7-2 and TRBJ2-7; D uncertain. Trimming pared 4 bases from V and 2 bases from J, leaving 9 bases between. The length of the CDR3 is 13 residues. Germline V gives CDR1 SGHTA, CDR2 FQGNSA. Written as DNA, the CDR3 is TGTGCCAGCAGCTCAATCCCCCCCTACGAGCAGTACGTC. Translation gives CASSSIPPYEQYV.

This chain connects TRBV9 to TRBJ1-3, with D maybe TRBD1 (5 bases). Trimming took off 6 bases at V and 0 bases at J, with 13 bases between the two ends. CDR3 length: 15 residues. CDR1 and CDR2 from the germline V gene are SGDLS and YYNGEE. The CDR3 region has the DNA TGTGCCAGCAAAAACGGGGACTACTCTGGAAACACCATATATTTT. Translated: CASKNGDYSGNTIYF.

The V and J genes are TRBV6-5 and TRBJ1-1, with D unclear. This CDR3 is built from 13 residues. From germline, CDR1 is MNHEY and CDR2 SVGAGI. The V end was cut by 2 bases, the J end by 9 bases, with 13 bases between. CDR3 DNA: TGTGCCAGCAGTTACGGCTTATCGGGGAAAGCTTTCTTT. This gives the protein CASSYGLSGKAFF.

The chain joins TRBV11-1 to TRBJ2-5, with TRBD1 identical over 8 bases. Germline lookup yields CDR1 SGHAT and CDR2 FQDESV (reference sequence). After removal of 5 bases from V and 5 bases from J, the junction contained 10 bases not matched to a gene. The CDR3 loop spans 15 amino acids. The DNA for the CDR3 is TGTGCCAGCAGCCCCACCCGGACAGGGTCGGAGACCCAGTACTTC. This sequence encodes CASSPTRTGSETQYF.

The V gene is TRBV19, the J gene TRBJ1-6, with 11 bases matching TRBD1. Germline CDR1 reads LNHDA; CDR2 reads SQIVND (reference sequence). The junction had 6 bases not matched to a gene; V was cut back by 3 bases and J by 5 bases. CDR3 length: 17 amino acids. DNA of the CDR3: TGTGCCAGTAGTATTAAGGGGACAGGGGGAGATAATTCACCCCTCCACTTT. Amino acids: CASSIKGTGGDNSPLHF.

The rearrangement uses TRBV29-1 and TRBJ1-3; D unresolved. Germline values: CDR1 SQVTM, CDR2 ANQGSEA. The CDR3 is 14 residues long. V dropped 3 bases and J dropped 1 base, with 10 bases sitting between them. Here the CDR3 DNA reads TGCAGCGTTGATTTGTCCGGGTCTGGAAACACCATATATTTT. Encoded protein: CSVDLSGSGNTIYF. Combining the CDR3 with reference TRBV29-1 and TRBJ1-3 gives the whole variable domain SAVISQKPSRDICQRGTSLTIQCQVDSQVTMMFWYRQQPGQSLTLIATANQGSEATYESGFVIDKFPISRPNLTFSTLTVSNMSPEDSSIYLCSVDLSGSGNTIYFGEGSWLTVV.

The rearrangement links TRBV11-1 to TRBJ2-3, with unresolved D. Germline CDR1 and CDR2: SGHAT and FQDESV (reference sequence). The CDR3 extends over 14 amino acids. V was trimmed by 5 bases and J by 2 bases, leaving 11 bases between them. The CDR3 DNA reads TGTGCCAGCAGCCTAGACCACATCACAGATACGCAGTATTTT. Encoded protein: CASSLDHITDTQYF. The full variable domain, in which reference TRBV11-1 and TRBJ2-3 provide the parts outside the CDR3, is EAEVAQSPRYKITEKSQAVAFWCDPISGHATLYWYRQILGQGPELLVQFQDESVVDDSQLPKDRFSAERLKGVDSTLKIQPAELGDSAMYLCASSLDHITDTQYFGPGTRLTVL.

The chain recombines TRBV11-1 with TRBJ2-3, with 7 nucleotides matching TRBD2. J gave up 6 bases and V 5 bases, and 8 bases lay outside the gene matches. The CDR3 is 14 amino acids. Per the germline V gene, CDR1 is SGHAT and CDR2 is FQDESV (reference sequence). CDR3 region: CASSTSGLVDTQYF. DNA for the CDR3: TGTGCCAGCAGCACCTCCGGACTAGTGGATACGCAGTATTTT.

This chain's CDR3 is CASSGGQGYQPQHF. The CDR3, as DNA: TGTGCCAGTAGTGGGGGACAGGGATATCAGCCCCAGCATTTT. V usage is TRBV19 and J usage is TRBJ1-5; 9 nucleotides match TRBD1. The CDR3 loop spans 14 amino acids. Losses at the gene ends were 5 bases for V and 5 bases for J; bases not matched to a gene: 4. Germline lookup yields CDR1 LNHDA and CDR2 SQIVND (reference sequence).

The CDR3 loop reads CAIKNPTRTLNTIYF. CDR3 nucleotides: TGTGCCATCAAGAATCCGACAAGAACGTTAAACACCATATATTTT. This chain links TRBV10-3 with TRBJ1-3, with D unresolved. CDR1 and CDR2 (germline): ENHRY, SYGVKD. The V gene lost 7 bases and the J gene lost 6 bases, with 19 bases spanning the gap. CDR3 length equals 15 residues.

This clone was found once. This chain joins TRBV25-1 and TRBJ1-4; a weak D match, TRBD1 (6 bases). CDR3 length: 15 residues. Deletions cut 3 bases from V and 6 bases from J, with 14 bases between. CDR1 is MGHDK and CDR2 is SYGVNS in the germline V gene. CDR3 sequence reads: CASSEAYQGYEKLFF. Here the CDR3 DNA reads TGTGCCAGCAGTGAGGCTTATCAGGGGTATGAAAAACTGTTTTTT. The variable domain in full, completed from reference TRBV25-1 and TRBJ1-4, reads EADIYQTPRYLVIGTGKKITLECSQTMGHDKMYWYQQDPGMELHLIHYSYGVNSTEKGDLSSESTVSRIRTEHFPLTLESARPSHTSQYLCASSEAYQGYEKLFFGSGTQLSVL.

This chain joins TRBV12-3 or TRBV12-4 and TRBJ1-1; TRBD1 agrees at 7 bases. V was pared by 6 bases and J by 4 bases, with 5 bases of the junction left unmatched. The CDR3 extends over 13 amino acids. CDR3 DNA: TGTGCCAGCAGACAGGGGTGGGGCACTGAAGCTTTCTTT. Protein: CASRQGWGTEAFF.